This is a list of T cell receptor beta chains from one sample in a study of T cells expressing NK-cell markers. Reanalyzing the 5' RACE reads, TCRdb keeps one entry per CDR3 protein, without DNA. Here the sample table reports roughly 160,000 distinct CDR3 sequences. The sequenced sample consisted of blood T cells: a sorted CD56 or NKG2C T cell subset, CD4+ or CD8+ T cells, or bulk PBMC T cells (not recorded which). The source of these receptors is a woman aged 18 to 75 in good health. CDR3s include the opening cysteine and the closing phenylalanine or tryptophan.

j_call	v_call	cdr3_aa
TRBJ2-7	TRBV29-1	CSVADVYEQYF
TRBJ2-7	TRBV4-1	CASSPALASSYEQYF
TRBJ1-4	TRBV25-1	CASSGWTGFEKLFF
TRBJ2-7	TRBV29-1	CSVGSSGADEQYF
TRBJ2-2	TRBV11-2	CASSLAPWTGYTGELFF
TRBJ1-4	TRBV14	CASSQDRRGRDEKLFF
TRBJ1-1	TRBV7-3	CASSPNAGLEAFF
TRBJ2-2	TRBV2	CASSISGGALTGELFF
TRBJ2-1	TRBV7-3	CASSYQGQGFRSEQFF
TRBJ2-7	TRBV24-1	CATSDSLAAYEQYF
TRBJ2-7	TRBV5-1	CASSLAGTRSYEQYF
TRBJ2-1	TRBV7-8	CASSFRLAGTYNEQFF
TRBJ1-1	TRBV20-1	CSARQPTEAFF
TRBJ2-7	TRBV27	CASSTTRDRTYEQYF
TRBJ2-3	TRBV24-1	CATSDPTSGGAADTQYF
TRBJ2-3	TRBV6-5	CASSSYSTDTQYF
TRBJ1-4	TRBV5-1	CASSLPPGQGATNEKLFF
TRBJ2-3	TRBV7-6	CASSRNSGGITDTQYF
TRBJ2-2	TRBV6-5	CASSYQQGAGELFF
TRBJ2-5	TRBV5-1	CASSLMGLAGAVQETQYF
TRBJ1-1	TRBV12-3/TRBV12-4	CASSLPGVNTEAFF